This T cell receptor beta chain was retrieved from a study of control samples from healthy donors and cancer patients. Trimming cost V 3 bases and J 1 base, with 7 bases left between them. This CDR3 contains 13 residues. From germline, CDR1 is LGHNT and CDR2 FRNRAP. TCRdb's table, derived via immunoSEQ multiplex PCR, lists solely in-frame clones and lacks some. The repertoire consists of around 100,000 clones, with 92% occurring once and the leading ten covering 2% to 2.5%. Sequencing input: blood. This chain connects TRBV12-5 to TRBJ2-7; D gene unclear. The sequence was obtained from a woman under 30 in good health. The CDR3: CASGLVRSYEQYF. CDR3 DNA: TGTGCTAGTGGTTTAGTTCGATCCTACGAGCAGTACTTC. Complete variable domain (other parts from reference TRBV12-5 and TRBJ2-7): DARVTQTPRHKVTEMGQEVTMRCQPILGHNTVFWYRQTMMQGLELLAYFRNRAPLDDSGMPKDRFSAEMPDATLATLKIQPSEPRDSAVYFCASGLVRSYEQYFGPGTRLTVT.